This T cell receptor beta chain came from a study of glioma-infiltrating T cells after dendritic cell vaccination. General study findings and limits: Higher pretreatment TIL content predicted longer progression-free time and survival. Complete blood and tumor specimen sets were limited to few patients.

On this clone: As yet, its antigen is unknown.

The V gene's germline CDR1 is MDHEN and CDR2 SYDVKM. Trimming stripped 2 bases from V and 7 bases from J, with 3 bases between. The CDR3 contains 11 residues. Amplification used 60 V beta primers and 13 J beta primers. Assay used: immunoSEQ multiplex PCR; TCRdb lists only in-frame clones, some missing. This sample has about 64,000 clones, with 82% found just once. The origin of this receptor is a human donor with glioblastoma. Sequencing was performed on blood, taken before dendritic cell vaccination. The chain couples TRBV28 to TRBJ2-1; D remains ambiguous. CDR3 region: CASSLLNEQFF. CDR3 nucleotides: TGTGCCAGCAGTTTACTTAATGAGCAGTTCTTC.